This TCR beta chain was captured by sequencing in a study of T cells in Graves' hyperthyroidism and ophthalmopathy. Study at large: Before any treatment, at initial diagnosis, peripheral blood was collected.

The CDR3 consists of 13 residues. The V gene end was trimmed by 8 bases and the J gene end by 7 bases; junction bases not matched to a gene: 7. Uncontrolled infection, other autoimmune disease, pregnancy or lactation excluded patients. Each 10 ml fresh peripheral blood draw supplied the PBMCs. Amplification targeted TCR beta CDR3 regions from RNA transcripts. Primed by the HTBI set, a first-round RT-PCR was run on the TCR CDR3. TCRdb reanalysed the multiplex PCR reads using MiXCR and keeps one entry per CDR3 protein. The table has 350,000 to 400,000 distinct CDR3 sequences, more than 11% seen once. This clonotype occurred many times.

This TCR came from an older woman with Graves' hyperthyroidism. Sequenced: blood. The gene calls are TRBV12-3 or TRBV12-4 and TRBJ1-5, with TRBD1 matching 8 bases. CDR3 coding DNA: TGTGCCAGCCGCAGGGGGCGTCAGCAGCCCCAGCATTTT. Amino acid sequence: CASRRGRQQPQHF.